The following is a T cell receptor beta chain sequence with its context. Its antigen is still unknown. Per-base quality was not reported, and no clone a single base away is much larger than it. This entry is derived from a study of vaccination and CD4 T cells after COVID-19 (dated 2022 in TCRdb). Context from the whole study: Convalescent patients had a positive SARS-CoV-2 result on nasal swab PCR, and of these patients, several had mild disease and one had severe disease. In the convalescent cohort there were six males and four females, among whom were two Hispanic individuals, seven Caucasians, two Asians and one multiracial person. Post-vaccine blood samples were collected a median of about 69 days after the second vaccine dose, ranging from 14 to 241 days. Two doses of either the Pfizer-BioNTech BNT162b2 vaccine (n=8) or the Moderna mRNA-1273 vaccine (n=2) were administered to participants. For stimulating the cultures, overlapping spike peptide pools were used, derived from SARS-CoV-2 as well as from the common cold coronaviruses HCoV-NL63, HCoV-OC43 and HCoV-229E. As controls, cultures received a CEFX viral epitope pool (the positive control), an HIV-1 Nef peptide pool (the negative control), or no peptide at all. In roughly 11 COVID-19 convalescent patients and a handful of infection-naive healthy vaccine recipients, the spike-specific CD4+ TCR repertoire before mRNA vaccination was compared with the repertoire after mRNA vaccination. Post-COVID blood samples from convalescent patients were collected a median of around 100 days after diagnosis, with a range of 35 to 161 days.

Sequences SEHNR (CDR1) and FQNEAQ (CDR2) are obtained from the germline V gene (reference sequence). Ends trimmed: V by 7 bases, J by 9 bases; bases unmatched to a gene: 10. The CDR3 measures 15 amino acids from cysteine to phenylalanine. Kept here is only the CDR3 DNA, which spans 45 bases and is read in frame from base 1. Library creation used PCR. DNA from cultured CD4+ T cells underwent TCR sequencing with the Oncomine TCR Beta short-read assay at the Johns Hopkins FTIC core. The QIAamp micro DNA kit was used to extract genomic DNA from the cultured CD4+ T cells. The Oncomine TCR Beta libraries from cultured CD4+ T cells were pooled using unique dual indexes and then sequenced on an Illumina iSeq 100. The paper's processing steps were these. Non-productive sequences were filtered out, and CDR3s that did not start with C, did not end with F or W, or were shorter than 7 amino acids were discarded. Antigen-specific clonotypes were identified with the MANAFEST web application by comparing peptide-stimulated wells with reference and other culture wells. Positive clones required FDR below 0.05, an odds ratio above 5, and productive frequency above 0.1% in at least two of three replicate wells. Clonotypes that were significantly expanded in both SARS-CoV-2 spike wells and at least one common cold coronavirus spike condition were defined as cross-reactive. CDR3 homology was assessed with Levenshtein distances (stringdist) and unrooted phylogenetic trees (ape) in R version 3.6.1. TCRdb reanalyzed the raw reads on its own, using fastp at Q25 for trimming and MiXCR for clone calling, and kept in-frame beta chains. Each entry merges the rows of one CDR3 protein and shows their most common DNA and genes. Clone size and V and J calls follow TCRdb, not the original study. In this sample the table shows tens of thousands of distinct CDR3 sequences, roughly 70% of which occur a single time. The ten largest clones represent around 3.8% of the sample.

Study-level results and caveats: Among convalescent patients, a median around 89% of the SARS-CoV-2-reactive clones seen after vaccination appeared only after vaccination, which suggests priming specific to the vaccine. The median count of SARS-CoV-2-reactive clonotypes went up from roughly 21 after infection to approximately 40 after vaccination, although the change was not significant. Of the vaccine-specific clones in convalescent patients, 304 of 307, or nearly all, reacted only to SARS-CoV-2 spike and did not cross-react with common cold coronaviruses. The number of convalescent patients in the study was relatively small, and the study did not examine early timepoints following natural infection.

In light of the paper, this sample's treatment or condition label describes: approximately 11-day PBMC culture with coronavirus spike peptide pools or control peptides (ViraFEST assay). The ViraFEST assay was used in the study, in which antigen-specific T cells were expanded with peptide pools and expanded clonotypes were subsequently identified by TCR sequencing. The convalescent patients' positive SARS-CoV-2 PCR tests were from March to December 2020, which was before the Alpha, Beta and Delta variants emerged in the United States. More than 1.5 million PBMCs per well were cultured in IMDM with roughly 5% human AB serum and roughly 10 IU/ml IL-2, plus 10 ug/ml peptide pools. On days 3 and 7, half of the culture medium was replaced with fresh IL-2-containing medium. After 10 to 11 days of culture, CD4+ T cells were isolated by negative selection with the EasySep CD4+ T cell isolation kit. Ficoll-Paque Plus gradient centrifugation was used to isolate PBMCs from whole blood, and the isolated PBMCs were then either used fresh or cryopreserved at -140C. In general, triplicate wells were set up for every culture condition.

Sequenced material: CD4+ T cells from blood, cultured in vitro. The receptor was derived from a human donor who had recovered from COVID-19. The rearrangement joined TRBV7-9 to TRBJ1-6; 9 middle bases align to TRBD1. The CDR3 protein: CASKIGGQGGSPLHF. The DNA is TGTGCCAGCAAGATTGGGGGACAGGGTGGTTCACCCCTCCACTTT. With all but the CDR3 taken from the reference TRBV7-9 and TRBJ1-6 genes, the full variable domain is: DTGVSQNPRHKITKRGQNVTFRCDPISEHNRLYWYRQTLGQGPEFLTYFQNEAQLEKSRLLSDRFSAERPKGSFSTLEIQRTEQGDSAMYLCASKIGGQGGSPLHFGNGTRLTVT.